One TCR beta chain is described in this entry. Its antigen is as yet unknown. This record belongs to a study of T cell responses to AZD1222 COVID-19 vaccine. Notes on the study in general: The CD4 TCRs associated with vaccination extended across spike and predominated at 160-218 and 743-854. Reportedly, nearly half the spike-specific TCRs target unmutated variant regions. Donors, mostly white British, included more females; clonal diversity was possibly underestimated.

V dropped 2 bases and J dropped 2; count of bases not matched to a gene: 5. The germline gives CDR1 SGHRS, CDR2 YFSETQ. The CDR3 covers 16 residues. Data came from immunoSEQ multiplex PCR; TCRdb stores just in-frame clones and leaves some out. Among under 150,000 clones listed, roughly 92% were seen once. This receptor was taken from an adult who received the AZD1222 COVID-19 vaccine. The V gene is TRBV5-1, the J gene TRBJ2-7; 12 nucleotides match TRBD2. Specimen: peripheral blood, collected 28 days after the second AZD1222 dose. CDR3 amino acids: CASSFGLAGGPYEQYF. The CDR3 DNA is TGCGCCAGCAGCTTTGGTCTAGCGGGAGGGCCCTACGAGCAGTACTTC.